These 28 T cell receptor beta chains were sequenced from one sample in a study of PD-L1 blockade in urothelial cancer. TCRdb's copy holds only in-frame clones and misses some; the assay was immunoSEQ multiplex PCR. The table has tens of thousands of clones, around 90% seen once. Specimen: PBMCs, collected around atezolizumab (anti-PD-L1) treatment. Receptors originate from a man in his fifties with urothelial cancer.

This clone was seen more than once but under ten times. The genes are TRBV5-6 and TRBJ1-2, with 9 bases fitting TRBD1. Per germline, CDR1 SGHDT and CDR2 YYEEEE. The CDR3 is 13 residues long. V was clipped by 4 bases and J by 8 bases; unmatched bases: 6. The CDR3 loop reads CASSHTGGGGYTF. In DNA, the CDR3 is TGTGCCAGCAGCCATACAGGGGGCGGGGGCTACACCTTC.

The rearrangement joins TRBV6-1 to TRBJ2-4, with a weak D call TRBD1 (6 bases). The CDR3 extends over 13 amino acids. Between the trimmed V and J ends, which lost 8 bases and 6 bases, there was a span of 14 bases. Looked up from germline, CDR1 is MNHNS and CDR2 is SASEGT. CDR3 in DNA: TGTGCCAGCCTTCCGGGACATAGAAACATTCAGTACTTC. Encoded protein: CASLPGHRNIQYF.

The rearrangement joins TRBV9 to TRBJ1-3; D is ambiguous. Per the germline V gene, CDR1 is SGDLS and CDR2 is YYNGEE. Trimming shortened V by 0 bases and J by 0 bases, and 7 bases separated the two germline ends. The CDR3 contains 15 residues. The CDR3 DNA reads as TGTGCCAGCAGCGTAGTGGGCAGCTCTGGAAACACCATATATTTT. This sequence encodes CASSVVGSSGNTIYF.

The gene calls are TRBV25-1 and TRBJ2-7; 9 bases map to TRBD1. Trimming removed 7 bases from V and 6 bases from J; junction bases left unmatched: 10. In germline, CDR1 is MGHDK, CDR2 SYGVNS. The CDR3 runs to 14 residues. The CDR3 nucleotides read TGTGCCAGCACTCCCGGACAGGGGAGCAGCGAGCAGTACTTC. This translates into CASTPGQGSSEQYF.

The genes are TRBV6-5 and TRBJ2-7; 9 bases map to TRBD1. The V gene end was trimmed by 2 bases and the J gene end by 4 bases; junction bases not matched to a gene: 9. This CDR3 has 16 residues. Per germline, CDR1 MNHEY and CDR2 SVGAGI. CDR3 coding DNA: TGTGCCAGCAGTTACCTTACCGGGACAGGGAAATACGAGCAGTACTTC. It is translated as CASSYLTGTGKYEQYF.

The genes are TRBV29-1 and TRBJ1-2; D is possibly TRBD1 (6 bases). Per the germline V gene, CDR1 is SQVTM and CDR2 is ANQGSEA. With 4 bases removed from V and 4 bases from J, the gap between germline ends came to 19 bases. The CDR3 length is 15 residues. CDR3 sequence: CSVASPPGAGYGYTF. CDR3 coding DNA: TGCAGCGTTGCCTCCCCGCCAGGGGCTGGCTATGGCTACACCTTC.

V usage is TRBV5-1 and J usage is TRBJ2-1; TRBD1 aligns across 10 bases. Per the germline V gene, CDR1 is SGHRS and CDR2 is YFSETQ. Losses at the gene ends were 2 bases for V and 5 bases for J; bases not matched to a gene: 4. The CDR3 contains 15 residues. The CDR3, as DNA: TGCGCCAGCAGCTTAGGGACAGGGGAACACAATGAGCAGTTCTTC. As protein: CASSLGTGEHNEQFF.

The V and J genes are TRBV27 and TRBJ2-7; TRBD2 is a possible D gene (5 bases). The V end was cut by 5 bases, the J end by 0 bases, with 11 bases between. Germline CDR1 reads MNHEY; CDR2 reads SMNVEV (reference sequence). This CDR3 spans 14 amino acids. CDR3 in amino acids: CASSPDRGSYEQYF. Written as DNA, the CDR3 is TGTGCCAGCAGTCCGGACCGGGGCTCCTACGAGCAGTACTTC.

This clone was found once. V usage is TRBV10-3 and J usage is TRBJ1-3, with TRBD1 matching over 9 bases. Per germline, CDR1 ENHRY and CDR2 SYGVKD. Germline trimming cut 6 bases from V and 7 bases from J; bases unmatched to any gene: 7. The length of the CDR3 is 14 residues. CDR3 sequence: CAIRAGQGGNTIYF. The CDR3 DNA follows: TGTGCCATCAGGGCGGGACAGGGAGGGAACACCATATATTTT.

The chain uses TRBV9 and TRBJ2-6; D possibly corresponds to TRBD2 (6 bases). There are 16 residues in the CDR3. V lost 3 bases to trimming and J lost 1 base, with 11 bases between them. Per the germline V gene, CDR1 is SGDLS and CDR2 is YYNGEE. The CDR3, as DNA: TGTGCCAGCAGCGCACCGGGGACTTCTGGGGCCAACGTCCTGACTTTC. It translates to CASSAPGTSGANVLTF. Combining the CDR3 with reference TRBV9 and TRBJ2-6 gives the whole variable domain DSGVTQTPKHLITATGQRVTLRCSPRSGDLSVYWYQQSLDQGLQFLIQYYNGEERAKGNILERFSAQQFPDLHSELNLSSLELGDSALYFCASSAPGTSGANVLTFGAGSRLTVL.

The V and J genes are TRBV15 and TRBJ1-4; tentative D call: TRBD1 (6 bases). CDR1 is LNHNV and CDR2 is YYDKDF in the germline V gene (reference sequence). This CDR3 contains 15 residues. With 0 bases removed from V and 5 bases from J, the gap between germline ends came to 10 bases. CDR3 region: CATSRERTENEKLFF. In DNA form, the CDR3 reads TGTGCCACCAGCAGAGAGAGGACAGAGAATGAAAAACTGTTTTTT.

The chain couples TRBV7-8 to TRBJ2-3, with 11 bases that match TRBD1. Germline V gene data show CDR1 as SGHVS and CDR2 as FQNEAQ. The ends lost 5 bases at V and 0 bases at J; junction bases unmatched: 7. The CDR3 covers 17 residues. The CDR3 DNA is TGTGCCAGCAGCCCCGGACAGGGGGCGCCTAGCACAGATACGCAGTATTTT. Amino acid sequence: CASSPGQGAPSTDTQYF.

The chain's CDR3 is CASSRGQGIGNTIYF. The CDR3 region has the DNA TGTGCCAGCAGCCGCGGACAGGGAATCGGAAACACCATATATTTT. V gene TRBV2 combines with J gene TRBJ1-3; 8 bases fit TRBD1. CDR1 SNHLY and CDR2 FYNNEI come from the germline V gene. The V gene end was trimmed by 6 bases and the J gene end by 4 bases; junction bases not matched to a gene: 8. This CDR3 contains 15 residues. Drawing the rest from reference TRBV2 and TRBJ1-3, the complete variable domain is EPEVTQTPSHQVTQMGQEVILRCVPISNHLYFYWYRQILGQKVEFLVSFYNNEISEKSEIFDDQFSVERPDGSNFTLKIRSTKLEDSAMYFCASSRGQGIGNTIYFGEGSWLTVV.

This clone has just one count. V usage is TRBV5-1 and J usage is TRBJ1-2; D is ambiguous. The length of the CDR3 is 14 residues. Germline V gene sequence: CDR1 SGHRS, CDR2 YFSETQ. Trimming took off 0 bases at V and 6 bases at J, with 12 bases between the two ends. For the CDR3, the DNA is TGCGCCAGCAGCTTGGGGGCCCCCCGAGATGGCTACACCTTC. Protein: CASSLGAPRDGYTF. Using reference TRBV5-1 and TRBJ1-2 for the parts outside the CDR3, the full variable domain is KAGVTQTPRYLIKTRGQQVTLSCSPISGHRSVSWYQQTPGQGLQFLFEYFSETQRNKGNFPGRFSGRQFSNSRSEMNVSTLELGDSALYLCASSLGAPRDGYTFGSGTRLTVV.

The gene calls are TRBV14 and TRBJ1-1; D possibly corresponds to TRBD1 (6 bases). The CDR3 contains 14 residues. Germline CDR1 is SGHDN and CDR2 is FVKESK. Trimming took off 4 bases at V and 11 bases at J, with 20 bases between the two ends. CDR3 DNA sequence: TGTGCCAGCAGCCCCTCAGGGGAGTCCCGGCGGGCTTTCTTT. Translating gives CASSPSGESRRAFF.

V and J are TRBV5-6 and TRBJ1-4, with TRBD1 identical over 9 bases. Germline V gives CDR1 SGHDT, CDR2 YYEEEE. After removal of 2 bases from V and 0 bases from J, the junction contained 5 bases not matched to a gene. The CDR3 length is 17 residues. CDR3 in DNA: TGTGCCAGCAGCTTTCAGACAGGGGGGGCAACTAATGAAAAACTGTTTTTT. Translated, it gives CASSFQTGGATNEKLFF.

This clone was counted only a few times. This chain connects TRBV12-5 to TRBJ1-3, with D perhaps TRBD1 (6 bases). The CDR3 has 15 amino acids. From germline, CDR1 is LGHNT and CDR2 FRNRAP. Between the trimmed V and J ends, which lost 7 bases and 0 bases, there was a span of 13 bases. The CDR3: CASAFGQSSGNTIYF. The CDR3 bases are TGTGCTAGTGCTTTCGGACAGAGCTCTGGAAACACCATATATTTT.

The rearrangement links TRBV28 to TRBJ2-7; 10 bases align to TRBD2. V trimming: 6 bases; J trimming: 1 base; junction bases outside the gene matches: 15. This CDR3 comprises 18 residues. In germline, CDR1 is MDHEN, CDR2 SYDVKM. The CDR3 is CASSYPRTSGGDSYEQYF. The CDR3 region has the DNA TGTGCCAGCAGCTACCCTCGGACTAGCGGAGGGGATTCCTACGAGCAGTACTTC.

The rearrangement uses TRBV9 and TRBJ1-5; 7 bases are a match to TRBD1. This CDR3 region has 14 residues. The J segment lost 3 bases and the V segment lost 8 bases, leaving 8 bases of the junction unmatched. CDR1 SGDLS and CDR2 YYNGEE come from the germline V gene. CDR3 in amino acids: CASSGGIVNQPQHF. In nucleotides, the CDR3 is TGTGCCAGTTCAGGGGGTATCGTCAATCAGCCCCAGCATTTT.

J is TRBJ2-1 and V is TRBV6-1, with TRBD2 matching over 11 bases. Germline V gives CDR1 MNHNS, CDR2 SASEGT. The CDR3 is 15 residues long. V gave up 3 bases and J gave up 2 bases; unmatched junction bases: 0. The CDR3 here is CASSDSGGAYNEQFF. CDR3 DNA: TGTGCCAGCAGTGATAGCGGGGGGGCCTACAATGAGCAGTTCTTC.

The V call is TRBV7-2, the J call TRBJ2-7; 9 bases line up with TRBD2. The J segment lost 4 bases and the V segment lost 2 bases, leaving 6 bases of the junction unmatched. The CDR3 is 15 residues long. Germline V gives CDR1 SGHTA, CDR2 FQGNSA. The CDR3 protein is CASSLSSGNPYEQYF. DNA for the CDR3: TGTGCCAGCAGCTTATCTAGCGGGAATCCATACGAGCAGTACTTC.

The J gene is TRBJ1-4, the V gene TRBV5-6; TRBD1 aligns across 7 bases. This CDR3 is built from 14 residues. Germline CDR1 SGHDT, CDR2 YYEEEE. The V gene end was trimmed by 5 bases and the J gene end by 6 bases; junction bases not matched to a gene: 7. CDR3 nucleotide sequence: TGTGCCAGCAGGCCAACAGGGGCTGATGAAAAACTGTTTTTT. Its translation is CASRPTGADEKLFF.

The rearrangement uses TRBV5-1 and TRBJ2-3; 11 bases align to TRBD2. The germline V gene has CDR1 SGHRS and CDR2 YFSETQ. This CDR3 spans 15 amino acids. Trimming cost V 0 bases and J 3 bases; bases outside gene matches: 0. CDR3 loop: CASSLGTSGTDTQYF. As DNA, the CDR3 is TGCGCCAGCAGCTTGGGGACTAGCGGGACAGATACGCAGTATTTT.

This clone was observed a single time. This chain joins TRBV10-1 and TRBJ2-3, with TRBD1 matching 8 bases. CDR1 and CDR2 (germline): WNHNN, SYGVQD (reference sequence). V was clipped by 3 bases and J by 0 bases; unmatched bases: 5. CDR3 length: 16 residues. The CDR3 region has the DNA TGCGCCAGCAGTGACTGGGACAGGCAAAGCACAGATACGCAGTATTTT. It translates to CASSDWDRQSTDTQYF.

The gene calls are TRBV19 and TRBJ2-7; 9 nucleotides match TRBD1. The CDR3 has 16 amino acids. The V and J ends lost 5 bases and 1 base, in that order; junction bases with no gene match: 9. In germline, CDR1 is LNHDA, CDR2 SQIVND (reference sequence). CDR3 amino acids: CASSSGQGNVSYEQYF. The CDR3 nucleotides read TGTGCCAGTAGTTCGGGACAGGGTAACGTTTCCTACGAGCAGTACTTC.

In its sample, this clone was seen once. The CDR3 region has the DNA TGTGCCAGCAGTGAAGGGGCTAGCGGGGCACCCACAGATACGCAGTATTTT. Amino acids: CASSEGASGAPTDTQYF. This chain joins TRBV6-1 and TRBJ2-3; 9 nucleotides agree with TRBD2. With V trimmed by 1 base and J by 2 bases, 7 bases remained unmatched. The CDR3 extends over 17 amino acids. Germline lookup yields CDR1 MNHNS and CDR2 SASEGT.

J is TRBJ1-5 and V is TRBV9, with TRBD1 as a possible D gene (6 bases). Germline CDR1 reads SGDLS; CDR2 reads YYNGEE. The CDR3 runs to 15 residues. V was shortened by 3 bases and J by 4 bases, with 14 bases between the two germline ends. The CDR3 here is CASSAGTSQNQPQHF. Written as DNA, the CDR3 is TGTGCCAGCAGCGCCGGGACATCGCAGAATCAGCCCCAGCATTTT.

This chain joins TRBV25-1 and TRBJ1-5; D remains unclear. The V and J ends lost 6 bases and 5 bases respectively, with 11 bases between them. Germline V CDR1 and CDR2: MGHDK, SYGVNS. The CDR3 has 13 residues. The CDR3 nucleotides are TGTGCCAGCAGGAAAGACACCCATCAGCCCCAGCATTTT. Its protein product is CASRKDTHQPQHF.